Listed here is a single T cell receptor beta chain. Its specificity is unknown. The source of the sample is a study of monozygotic twins with cystic fibrosis. Whole-study findings and limits: V usage most resembled the co-twin in 13 of 16 pairs. Unrelated CF individuals shared fewer identical clonotypes than monozygotic CF twins. Age, concordance and disease severity did not associate with shared CDR3 numbers. Clonality was generally low (median roughly 0.009), higher in the most severe patients.

Trimming left V 1 base short and J 2 bases short, with 6 bases between. In germline, CDR1 is GTSNPN, CDR2 SVGIG (reference sequence). The CDR3 is made up of 13 amino acids. The data were produced by immunoSEQ multiplex PCR, yet TCRdb's version contains in-frame clones alone and is incomplete. The profile shows some 14,000 clones, approximately 90% of them singletons. Sequencing used blood. The J gene is TRBJ1-5, the V gene TRBV30, with D unresolved. The clonotype was recovered from a boy between 10 and 17 years old with cystic fibrosis. CDR3 bases: TGTGCCTGGAGTGCTATAGGCAATCAGCCCCAGCATTTT. Translated: CAWSAIGNQPQHF.